The following is a T cell receptor (beta chain) sequence with its context. What it binds is not known. This PCR relied on a set of 60 Vbeta primers and 13 Jbeta primers. Authors' methods: About 11 million shared chains were among the roughly 80 million unique TCR beta chains that a later analysis counted. The protocol was immunoSEQ multiplex PCR, while the TCRdb copy is restricted to in-frame clones and leaves out a portion. The V and J calls and clone size come from that table; D and trimming were worked out from the DNA. The sample yields about 160,000 clones, about four fifths seen once. This specimen belongs to a study of cytomegalovirus exposure and HLA in healthy donors. As for the study in general: Most genotyped donors, over 70% of around 370, had Caucasian-associated genetic ancestry.

The CDR3 totals 17 residues. Trimming removed 4 bases from V and 2 bases from J; junction bases left unmatched: 12. Germline loops: CDR1 ENHRY, CDR2 SYGVKD. Findings and caveats of the study: In vitro experiments confirmed that three CMV-associated chains were specific for CMV antigens. A missense variant in DCLRE1C was later tied to TCR beta V- and J-gene trimming.

This chain uses TRBV10-3 with TRBJ2-3; 7 bases line up with TRBD2. Sequenced sample: PBMCs. The TCR sequence derives from a young man in good health and CMV-seronegative. The CDR3 sequence: CAISGRGASGLTDTQYF. Here the CDR3 DNA reads TGTGCCATCAGTGGGCGCGGGGCTAGCGGCCTCACAGATACGCAGTATTTT.